This entry lists 14 T cell receptor beta chains sequenced from one sample in a study of regulatory T cells. The antigens for these receptors are not known. Study results and limitations: Hydrophobic residues at CDR3 positions 6 and 7 were enriched in conventional CD4+ T cells of CD3G-deficient patients.

Amplification used 52 TRBV primers and 13 TRBJ primers. TCRdb's copy holds only in-frame clones and misses some; the assay was immunoSEQ multiplex PCR. The data show 30,000 to 40,000 clones, 89% seen once. The sample taken for sequencing was conventional CD4+ T cells sorted from blood. These receptors were collected from a person between 18 and 30 years old with CD3G deficiency.

This sequence joins TRBV5-1 and TRBJ2-1; no firm D call. Germline CDR1 SGHRS, CDR2 YFSETQ. Trimming cost V 4 bases and J 15 bases, with 17 bases left between them. This CDR3 contains 12 residues. CDR3 residues: CASSPDNRSLFF. As DNA, the CDR3 is TGCGCCAGCAGCCCTGACAATAGGAGTCTGTTCTTC. The full variable domain, with the rest looked up from reference TRBV5-1 and TRBJ2-1, is KAGVTQTPRYLIKTRGQQVTLSCSPISGHRSVSWYQQTPGQGLQFLFEYFSETQRNKGNFPGRFSGRQFSNSRSEMNVSTLELGDSALYLCASSPDNRSLFFGPGTRLTVL.

J is TRBJ2-5 and V is TRBV5-1; D gene uncertain. In germline, CDR1 is SGHRS, CDR2 YFSETQ. The CDR3 totals 14 residues. Trimming took 1 base from V and 1 from J, leaving 8 bases between them. CDR3 in DNA: TGCGCCAGCAGCTTGCAGAGTGGCCAAGAGACCCAGTACTTC. It codes for CASSLQSGQETQYF. The full variable domain, its missing parts supplied by reference TRBV5-1 and TRBJ2-5, is KAGVTQTPRYLIKTRGQQVTLSCSPISGHRSVSWYQQTPGQGLQFLFEYFSETQRNKGNFPGRFSGRQFSNSRSEMNVSTLELGDSALYLCASSLQSGQETQYFGPGTRLLVL.

Notes on this clone: Germline and junction disagree at one end, which may indicate a read error. The chain carries TRBV7-9 and TRBJ1-1; the D gene is possibly TRBD1 (5 bases). Germline V gene sequence: CDR1 SEHNR, CDR2 FQNEAQ (reference sequence). The CDR3 runs 12 residues. CDR3 amino acids: CASSLGDSGSLF. The CDR3 DNA reads as TGTGCCAGCAGCTTAGGGGACTCCGGGTCCCTCTTT.

The chain employs TRBV28 and TRBJ1-1; D ambiguous. V was pared by 10 bases and J by 1 base, with 7 bases between. The CDR3 consists of 11 residues. The germline CDR1 and CDR2 sequences are MDHEN and SYDVKM. CDR3 nucleotides: TGTGCCACGGGAAAGAACACTGAAGCTTTCTTT. Translated, it gives CATGKNTEAFF.

The genes are TRBV10-3 and TRBJ1-1; maybe TRBD1 (5 bases). Germline V gene lookup returns CDR1 ENHRY and CDR2 SYGVKD. The CDR3 is made up of 12 amino acids. V was pared by 2 bases and J by 7 bases, with 8 bases between. DNA for the CDR3: TGTGCCATCAGTGAGGGGAGGGGTGAAGCTTTCTTT. This gives the protein CAISEGRGEAFF.

This chain connects TRBV7-9 to TRBJ2-1, with D perhaps matching TRBD1 (5 bases). CDR1 and CDR2 from the germline V gene are SEHNR and FQNEAQ (reference sequence). This CDR3 is 13 amino acids long. Trimming stripped 1 base from V and 5 bases from J, with 6 bases between. This chain's CDR3 is CASSLGGHNEQFF. As DNA, the CDR3 is TGTGCCAGCAGCTTAGGGGGCCACAATGAGCAGTTCTTC.

The chain employs TRBV28 and TRBJ1-5; a possible D gene is TRBD1 (6 bases). CDR1 is MDHEN, CDR2 SYDVKM, per germline. The V gene lost 1 base and the J gene lost 2 bases, with 9 bases spanning the gap. This CDR3 comprises 15 residues. The CDR3 coding sequence is TGTGCCAGCAGTTTATCTTCAGGGGGCAATCAGCCCCAGCATTTT. Translated, it gives CASSLSSGGNQPQHF.

This clone was seen a single time. The chain is built from TRBV19 and TRBJ1-5; 10 nucleotides match TRBD1. Unmatched junction bases numbered 0, after V lost 6 bases and J lost 4 bases. The CDR3 is 13 amino acids. Germline CDR1 is LNHDA and CDR2 is SQIVND (reference sequence). CDR3 in DNA: TGTGCCAGTAGGGGACAGGGGAATCAGCCCCAGCATTTT. Residues: CASRGQGNQPQHF.

The V gene is TRBV15, the J gene TRBJ1-5; D not resolved. Germline loops: CDR1 LNHNV, CDR2 YYDKDF (reference sequence). The CDR3 spans 16 residues. V lost 0 bases to trimming and J lost 6 bases, with 15 bases between them. DNA of the CDR3: TGTGCCACCAGCAGAGATCTTTTAATTTTTAGTCAGCCCCAGCATTTT. Encoded protein: CATSRDLLIFSQPQHF.

This sequence joins TRBV6-1 and TRBJ2-5, with TRBD2 matching 10 bases. The junction had 10 bases not matched to a gene; V was cut back by 7 bases and J by 5 bases. Germline V lookup: CDR1 MNHNS, CDR2 SASEGT. This CDR3 spans 15 amino acids. The CDR3 DNA sequence: TGTGCCAGCAATCTAGCGGGAGTGGGAGGGGAGACCCAGTACTTC. This encodes CASNLAGVGGETQYF.

The chain is built from TRBV6-1 and TRBJ1-4; no definite D call. CDR3 length: 13 residues. CDR1 and CDR2 (germline): MNHNS, SASEGT. V was trimmed by 4 bases and J by 4 bases, leaving 7 bases between them. The CDR3 DNA follows: TGTGCCAGCAGTGGAACCCGTAATGAAAAACTGTTTTTT. Translated, it gives CASSGTRNEKLFF.

V and J are TRBV18 and TRBJ2-3, with unresolved D. Per germline, CDR1 KGHSH and CDR2 LQKENI. V dropped 5 bases and J dropped 0 bases, with 6 bases sitting between them. This CDR3 is built from 13 residues. In DNA form, the CDR3 reads TGTGCCAGCTCATCTACTAGCACAGATACGCAGTATTTT. Encoded protein: CASSSTSTDTQYF.

This clone occurred once. This chain uses TRBV28 with TRBJ2-1; no firm D call. CDR3 length: 12 amino acids. Germline CDR1 MDHEN, CDR2 SYDVKM. The V and J ends lost 3 bases and 1 base respectively, with 1 base between them. The CDR3 DNA is TGTGCCAGCAGTTTTTCCTACAATGAGCAGTTCTTC. It codes for CASSFSYNEQFF. The full variable domain, completed using reference TRBV28 and TRBJ2-1, is DVKVTQSSRYLVKRTGEKVFLECVQDMDHENMFWYRQDPGLGLRLIYFSYDVKMKEKGDIPEGYSVSREKKERFSLILESASTNQTSMYLCASSFSYNEQFFGPGTRLTVL.

The V and J genes are TRBV6-1 and TRBJ1-4, with no clear D. Per the germline V gene, CDR1 is MNHNS and CDR2 is SASEGT. This CDR3 region has 15 residues. Trimming left V 4 bases short and J 3 bases short, with 12 bases between. The CDR3 nucleotides are TGTGCCAGCAGTGCGGTCGGCTTTGCTAATGAAAAACTGTTTTTT. Residues: CASSAVGFANEKLFF.